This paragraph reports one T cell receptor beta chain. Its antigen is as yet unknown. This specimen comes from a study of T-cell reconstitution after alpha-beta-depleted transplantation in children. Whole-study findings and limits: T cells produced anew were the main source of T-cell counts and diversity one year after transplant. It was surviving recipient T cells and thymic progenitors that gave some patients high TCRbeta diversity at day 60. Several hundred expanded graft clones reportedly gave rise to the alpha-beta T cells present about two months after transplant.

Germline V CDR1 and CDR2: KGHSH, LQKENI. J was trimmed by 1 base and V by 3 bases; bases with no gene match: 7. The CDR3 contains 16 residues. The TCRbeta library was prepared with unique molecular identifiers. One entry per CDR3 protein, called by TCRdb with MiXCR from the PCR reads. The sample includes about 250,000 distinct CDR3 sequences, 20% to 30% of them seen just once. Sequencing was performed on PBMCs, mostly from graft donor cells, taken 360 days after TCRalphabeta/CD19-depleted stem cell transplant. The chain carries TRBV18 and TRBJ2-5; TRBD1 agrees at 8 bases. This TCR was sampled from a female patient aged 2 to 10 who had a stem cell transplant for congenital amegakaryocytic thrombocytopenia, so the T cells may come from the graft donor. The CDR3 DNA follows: TGTGCCAGCTCACCCCTGGGACAGGATGTCCAAGAGACCCAGTACTTC. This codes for CASSPLGQDVQETQYF.